This TCR beta chain was profiled in a study of response to subunit inactivated influenza vaccine. CDR3 length: 13 residues. V lost 2 bases to trimming and J lost 7 bases, with 11 bases between them. Looked up from germline, CDR1 is MGHRA and CDR2 is YSYEKL. There are a few counts of this clonotype. TCRdb fed the RT-PCR reads into MiXCR, producing one record per CDR3 protein. The table includes fewer than 600,000 distinct CDR3 sequences, approximately 7.7% detected once. This sequence was found in a man aged 50-75 years who received an inactivated influenza vaccine. Sequences were derived from PBMCs from blood, sampled around 25 months after vaccination. This chain joins TRBV4-1 and TRBJ1-2; the D gene is possibly TRBD1 (5 bases). The CDR3 region is CASSQSGGVGYTF. CDR3 nucleotide sequence: TGCGCCAGCAGCCAATCGGGGGGGGTTGGCTACACCTTC.